In this sample, the clone carrying this T cell receptor beta chain turned up once. Germline V CDR1 and CDR2: SGHDT, YYEEEE. The CDR3 is made up of 15 amino acids. V was shortened by 6 bases and J by 1 base, with 15 bases between the two germline ends. Libraries were prepared by immunoSEQ multiplex PCR; TCRdb keeps only in-frame clonotypes and omits some of them. The sample carries a few hundred thousand clones, roughly four fifths recorded once. The data originate from a study of shared clonotypes between healthy human individuals. V usage is TRBV5-6 and J usage is TRBJ2-3, with D possibly being TRBD1 (6 bases). The source material was PBMCs. The clonotype was recovered from a woman aged 40 to 55 in good health. Some clones in this sample may be carry-over from other donors' samples. The CDR3 loop is CASNRAGAGTDTQYF. The CDR3 DNA is TGTGCCAGCAATCGGGCAGGGGCTGGCACAGATACGCAGTATTTT.